This T cell receptor (beta chain) was sequenced during a study of blood T cell repertoires in COVID-19. Study at large: The United States, Italy and Spain were the sources of the acute and convalescent COVID-19 samples. PBMCs, B-cell-depleted T cells, or T cells provided the cDNA or gDNA that made up the material.

From germline, CDR1 is MNHEY and CDR2 SMNVEV (reference sequence). The V and J ends lost 6 bases and 6 bases respectively, with 14 bases between them. The CDR3 consists of 14 residues. Per the study methods: Estimation of nucleated cell counts was performed using reference gene primer amplification. Produced via immunoSEQ multiplex PCR; TCRdb's table is partial and in-frame only. The D gene and trimming were derived from the DNA, and the V and J assignments and clone size from that table. The sample includes 50,000 to 75,000 clones, approximately 79% of them seen just once. The source of this sequence is a man aged 55 to 70 with acute or convalescent COVID-19. The chain joins TRBV27 to TRBJ1-4, with no clear D. The specimen sequenced was peripheral blood. The CDR3: CASRVSGSYEKLFF. The CDR3 DNA follows: TGTGCCAGCAGAGTTTCCGGGTCGTATGAAAAACTGTTTTTT.